A selection of T cell receptor beta chains follows, all from one sample in a study of PD-L1 blockade in urothelial cancer. Generated by immunoSEQ multiplex PCR, the TCRdb table keeps only in-frame clones and is missing some. The sample consists of about 120,000 clones, around 89% of them appearing once. Here the sequenced sample was PBMCs, taken around atezolizumab (anti-PD-L1) treatment. Every receptor here comes from a man aged 60-69 years with urothelial cancer. The conserved cysteine and the conserved F or W are not part of the CDR3 here.

j_gene	v_gene	CDR3aa
TRBJ2-1	TRBV11-2	ASSLDSAGEEQF
TRBJ2-7	TRBV5-1	ASTLIPGGIDEQY
TRBJ2-5	TRBV5-4	ASSLPEGKRETQY
TRBJ1-2	TRBV18	ASSPGLGGDGYGYT
TRBJ2-1	TRBV7-9	ASSLMRGEQF
TRBJ2-7	TRBV4-2	ASSPGQGAYEQY
TRBJ2-2	TRBV9	ASSVGRNTGELF
TRBJ2-6	TRBV10-3	AISVGQGGSGANVLT
TRBJ2-7	TRBV4-3	ASSQSGQGSYEQY
TRBJ2-3	TRBV5-1	ASSLEGADTQY
TRBJ2-5	TRBV5-6	ASSSAPVAETQY
TRBJ1-2	TRBV9	ASSVFMAMNYGYT
TRBJ2-7	TRBV9	ASSPGVYNEQY
TRBJ2-7	TRBV5-6	ASSYRDTEQY
TRBJ2-1	TRBV27	ASSFGQNNEQF
TRBJ2-3	TRBV7-7	ASSASGRDTDTQY
TRBJ1-4	TRBV7-3	ASSTTQGSKLF
TRBJ2-1	TRBV12-5	ASGFSQAGAVNEQF
TRBJ1-1	TRBV7-2	ASSTGTANTEAF
TRBJ1-1	TRBV27	ASFQPGHGQNTEAF
TRBJ1-2	TRBV28	ASRRTGGDDGYT
TRBJ2-5	TRBV7-3	ASSWRGGGETQY
TRBJ2-7	TRBV27	ASSTGLAGYEQY
TRBJ1-1	TRBV5-4	ASSPGGTAMNTEAF
TRBJ2-1	TRBV18	ASSPSSGGSYNEQF
TRBJ2-5	TRBV11-2	ASSPYREGETQY
TRBJ2-2	TRBV7-3	ASSFGLAGAAGTGELF
TRBJ1-4	TRBV9	ASSVVAGGEKLF
TRBJ2-5	TRBV5-4	ASSLRLLSGGAIGETQY
TRBJ2-3	TRBV15	ATSNSASTDTQY
TRBJ2-5	TRBV7-2	ASSLAGRGGLETQY
TRBJ2-2	TRBV5-1	ASSWGAGADTGELF
TRBJ1-2	TRBV7-9	ASSLAVGVGYGYT
TRBJ2-7	TRBV5-1	ASSLNPGTGLEQY
TRBJ2-7	TRBV11-3	ASSSRGAYEQY
TRBJ1-3	TRBV11-2	ASSLSTVAGNTIY
TRBJ2-5	TRBV6-5	ASSYRGGASETQY
TRBJ1-5	TRBV7-2	ASSPPGQPQH
TRBJ1-1	TRBV5-1	ASSHRQGGVNTEAF
TRBJ2-7	TRBV18	ASSPPGGQYEQY
TRBJ2-5	TRBV5-1	ASSFGAIQETQY